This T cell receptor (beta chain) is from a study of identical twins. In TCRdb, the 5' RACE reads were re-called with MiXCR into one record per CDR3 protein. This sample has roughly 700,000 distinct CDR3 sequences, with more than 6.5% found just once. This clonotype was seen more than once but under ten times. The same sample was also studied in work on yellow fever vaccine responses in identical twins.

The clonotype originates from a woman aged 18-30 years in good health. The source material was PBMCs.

The CDR3 region has the DNA TGCAGTGCTAGCACAGGGCAGGGTACCTACGAGCAGTACTTC. This sequence encodes CSASTGQGTYEQYF. V usage is TRBV20-1 and J usage is TRBJ2-7, with a possible D match to TRBD1 (6 bases). This CDR3 spans 14 amino acids. Germline V gene sequence: CDR1 DFQATT, CDR2 SNEGSKA (reference sequence). V was cut by 3 bases and J by 2 bases, with 14 bases left in between.